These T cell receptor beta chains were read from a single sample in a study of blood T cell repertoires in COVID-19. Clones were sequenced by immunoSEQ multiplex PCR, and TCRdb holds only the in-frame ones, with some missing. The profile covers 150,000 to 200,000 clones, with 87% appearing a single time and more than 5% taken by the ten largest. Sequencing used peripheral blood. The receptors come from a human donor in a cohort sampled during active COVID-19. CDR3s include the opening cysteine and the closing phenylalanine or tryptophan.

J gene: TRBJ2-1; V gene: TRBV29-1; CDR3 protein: CSANLDRGWIYNEQFF
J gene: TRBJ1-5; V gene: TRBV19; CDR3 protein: CASSMLRTGDFGQPQHF
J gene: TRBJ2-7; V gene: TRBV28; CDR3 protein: CASSPLRREDYEQYF
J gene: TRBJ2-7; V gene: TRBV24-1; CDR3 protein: CATSDFGGETTYEQYF
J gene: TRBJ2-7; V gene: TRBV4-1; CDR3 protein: CASSQPGQSYEQYF
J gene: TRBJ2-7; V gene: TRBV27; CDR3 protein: CASRTKRGATYEQYF
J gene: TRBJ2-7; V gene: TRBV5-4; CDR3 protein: CASSLLQGEQYF
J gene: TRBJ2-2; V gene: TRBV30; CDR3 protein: CAYGHAGELFF
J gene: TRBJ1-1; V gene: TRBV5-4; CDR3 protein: CASSLTGHVGTEAFF
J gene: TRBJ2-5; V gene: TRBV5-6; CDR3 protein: CASSPGGDSGETQYF
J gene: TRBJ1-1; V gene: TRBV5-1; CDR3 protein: CASSVTGKSNTEAFF
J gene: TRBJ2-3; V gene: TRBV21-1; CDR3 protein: CASSKEGQADTQYF
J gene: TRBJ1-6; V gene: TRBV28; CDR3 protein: CASAATGVGSPLHF
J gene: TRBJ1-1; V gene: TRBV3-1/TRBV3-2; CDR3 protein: CASRRVSDTEAFF
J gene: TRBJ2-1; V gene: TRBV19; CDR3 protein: CASSIEGRGNEQFF
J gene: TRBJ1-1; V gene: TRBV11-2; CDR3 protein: CASSLDRTYAGQTEAFF